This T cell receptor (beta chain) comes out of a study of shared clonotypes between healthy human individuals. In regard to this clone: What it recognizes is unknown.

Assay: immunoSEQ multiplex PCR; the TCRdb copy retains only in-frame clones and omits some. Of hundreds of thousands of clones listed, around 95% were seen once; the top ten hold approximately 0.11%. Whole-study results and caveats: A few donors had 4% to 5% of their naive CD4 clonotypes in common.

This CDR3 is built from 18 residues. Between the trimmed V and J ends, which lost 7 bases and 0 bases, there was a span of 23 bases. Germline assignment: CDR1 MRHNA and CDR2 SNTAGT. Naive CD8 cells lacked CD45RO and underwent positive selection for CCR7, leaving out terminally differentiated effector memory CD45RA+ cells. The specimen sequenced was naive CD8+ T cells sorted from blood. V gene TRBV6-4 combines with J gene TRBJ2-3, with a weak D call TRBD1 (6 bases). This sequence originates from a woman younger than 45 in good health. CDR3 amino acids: CASTDPHRECSSTDTQYF. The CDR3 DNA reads TGTGCCAGCACCGACCCACACAGGGAGTGTTCTAGCACAGATACGCAGTATTTT.